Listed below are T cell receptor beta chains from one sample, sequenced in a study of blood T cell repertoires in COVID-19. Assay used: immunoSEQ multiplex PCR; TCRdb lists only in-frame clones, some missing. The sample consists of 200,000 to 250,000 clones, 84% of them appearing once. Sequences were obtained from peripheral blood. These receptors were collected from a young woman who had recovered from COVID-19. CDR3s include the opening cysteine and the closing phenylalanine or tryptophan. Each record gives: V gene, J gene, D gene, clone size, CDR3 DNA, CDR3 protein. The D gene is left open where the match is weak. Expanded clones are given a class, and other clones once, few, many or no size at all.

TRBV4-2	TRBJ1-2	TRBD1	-	TGTGCCAGCAGCCAAGATCCAGGGGGCGACTATGGCTACACCTTC	CASSQDPGGDYGYTF
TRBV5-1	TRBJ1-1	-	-	TGCGCCAGCAGCTCGGGGGACGGAAACACTGAAGCTTTCTTT	CASSSGDGNTEAFF
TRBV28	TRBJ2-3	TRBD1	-	TGTGCCAGCAGTTCGACGGGACAGGGGACAGATACGCAGTATTTT	CASSSTGQGTDTQYF
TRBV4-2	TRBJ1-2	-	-	TGTGCCAGCAGCCCATCGACGGGGGGAGCTAACTATGGCTACACCTTC	CASSPSTGGANYGYTF
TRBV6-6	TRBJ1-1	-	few	TGTGCCAGCAGTTACCAGGGTAGGGGAACTGAAGCTTTCTTT	CASSYQGRGTEAFF
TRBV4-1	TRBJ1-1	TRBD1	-	TGCGCCAGCAGCCGGAGGGGGACAGGGGAGACTGAAGCTTTCTTT	CASSRRGTGETEAFF
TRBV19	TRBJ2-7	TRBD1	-	TGTGCCAGTAGTATACGGACAGGGCTCTCCTACGAGCAGTACTTC	CASSIRTGLSYEQYF
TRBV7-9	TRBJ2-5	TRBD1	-	TGTGCCAGCAGCCCTAAGGGACAGGACCTGGAGACCCAGTACTTC	CASSPKGQDLETQYF
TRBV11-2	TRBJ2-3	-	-	TGTGCCAGCAGCATCGGGGGTATTGGCACAGATACGCAGTATTTT	CASSIGGIGTDTQYF
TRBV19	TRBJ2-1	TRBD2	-	TGTGCCAGTAGTATTGGCTGGACTAGCGGGAGCGGGCAGTTCTTC	CASSIGWTSGSGQFF
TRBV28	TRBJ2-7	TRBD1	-	TGTGCCAGCAGACCAGGACAGGGGGGCTCCTACGAGCAGTACTTC	CASRPGQGGSYEQYF
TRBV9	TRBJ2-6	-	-	TGTGCCAGCAGCGCGTACAGAACTGGGGCCAACGTCCTGACTTTC	CASSAYRTGANVLTF
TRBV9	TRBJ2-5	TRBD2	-	TGTGCCAGCAGCGTAGCTATGACCGGGGGACTAGCGACTAACCAAGAGACCCAGTACTTC	CASSVAMTGGLATNQETQYF
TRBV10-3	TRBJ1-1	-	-	TGTGCCATCAGTGAGACAGGGCCTACTGAAGCTTTCTTT	CAISETGPTEAFF
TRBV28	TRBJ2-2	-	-	TGTGCCAGCAGTTTAGACGCTCCGGGGACCGGGGAGCTGTTTTTT	CASSLDAPGTGELFF
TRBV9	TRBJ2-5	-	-	TGTGCCAGCAGCGTAGAATGGGCCGAGACCCAGTACTTC	CASSVEWAETQYF
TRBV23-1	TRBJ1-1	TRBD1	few	TGCGCCAGCAGTCCGGGACAGGGGGCCGGGTGGATCACTGAAGCTTTCTTT	CASSPGQGAGWITEAFF
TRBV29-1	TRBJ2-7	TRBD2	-	TGCAGCGTTCCCAGCGGGAGCCTTCTTCCCGTCTACGAGCAGTACTTC	CSVPSGSLLPVYEQYF
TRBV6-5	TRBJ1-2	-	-	TGTGCCAGCAGCAAAAACTATGGCTACACCTTC	CASSKNYGYTF
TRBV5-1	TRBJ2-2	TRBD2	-	TGCGCCAGCAGCTTGTGGGCGGGAGAGAGCACCGGGGAGCTGTTTTTT	CASSLWAGESTGELFF
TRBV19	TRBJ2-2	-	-	TGTGCCAGTAGTATACCCCTTACTGGTACCGAGCCCGGGGAGCTGTTTTTT	CASSIPLTGTEPGELFF
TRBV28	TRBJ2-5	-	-	TGTGCCAGCAGCCCCTTTGAGACCCAGTACTTC	CASSPFETQYF
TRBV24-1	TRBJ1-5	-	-	TGTGCCACCAGTGAAGATAGCCAGCCCCAGCATTTT	CATSEDSQPQHF
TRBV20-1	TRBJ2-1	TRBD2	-	TGCAGTGGTAGAGCGGGGAATGAGCAGTTCTTC	CSGRAGNEQFF
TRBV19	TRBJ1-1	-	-	TGTGCCAGTAGTCCCTCGAACACTGAAGCTTTCTTT	CASSPSNTEAFF
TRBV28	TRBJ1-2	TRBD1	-	TGTGCCAGCAGTACCCGCGCCGGGACAGGATATGGCTACACCTTC	CASSTRAGTGYGYTF
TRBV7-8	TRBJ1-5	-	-	TGTGCCAGCAGCTTAGACCAGGTTCAGCCCCAGCATTTT	CASSLDQVQPQHF
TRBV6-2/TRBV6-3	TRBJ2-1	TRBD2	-	TGTGCCAGCAGTCAAACCGGACTAGGAGGGTTCTACAATGAGCAGTTCTTC	CASSQTGLGGFYNEQFF
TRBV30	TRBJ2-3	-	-	TGTGCCTGGCTGAGTGATACGCAGTATTTT	CAWLSDTQYF
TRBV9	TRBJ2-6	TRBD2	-	TGTGCCAGCAGCGTTCTAGCGGGGGGGGCCTCTGGGGCCAACGTCCTGACTTTC	CASSVLAGGASGANVLTF
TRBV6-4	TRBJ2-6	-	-	TGTGCCAGCAGCGACAGGGAGGAGACTGGGGCCAACGTCCTGACTTTC	CASSDREETGANVLTF
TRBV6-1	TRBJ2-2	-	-	TGTGCCAGCAGTGAACCCGGGGGGAACACCGGGGAGCTGTTTTTT	CASSEPGGNTGELFF
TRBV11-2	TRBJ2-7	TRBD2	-	TGTGCCAGCAGCTCCCGACCTAGGTCGCGGGAGTACCACGAGCAGTACTTC	CASSSRPRSREYHEQYF
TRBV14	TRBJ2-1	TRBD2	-	TGTGCCAGCAGCCCGTCTGGGCTAGCGGGAGGAGGAGAGCAGTTCTTC	CASSPSGLAGGGEQFF
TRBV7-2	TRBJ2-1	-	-	TGTGCCAGCAGCAGCGCTCTAGGAGGAAAGGTGTTCTTC	CASSSALGGKVFF
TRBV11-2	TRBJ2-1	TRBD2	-	TGTGCCAGCAGCTTAGGGACTAGCGGGAGCTCCTACAATGAGCAGTTCTTC	CASSLGTSGSSYNEQFF
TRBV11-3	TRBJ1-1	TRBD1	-	TGTGCCAGCAGTTTCGGACAGGGACCTAACACTGAAGCTTTCTTT	CASSFGQGPNTEAFF
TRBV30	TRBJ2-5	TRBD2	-	TGTGCCTGGGACGGGGGGGGGCGAGAGACCCAGTACTTC	CAWDGGGRETQYF
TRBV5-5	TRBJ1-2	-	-	TGTGCCAGCAGCTTGGAGGCAGGGTATGGCTACACCTTC	CASSLEAGYGYTF